This T cell receptor (beta chain) came from a study of Graves' ophthalmopathy and Graves' hyperthyroidism (dated 2018 in TCRdb). Broadly, across the study: A patient counted as having stable hyperthyroidism if there was no progression to ophthalmopathy within 18 months of follow-up. To tell Graves' ophthalmopathy apart from Graves' hyperthyroidism, and to predict which patients would progress to ophthalmopathy, the study relied on TCR beta repertoire signatures. In total, around 140 blood samples were TCR-sequenced: under 45 ophthalmopathy, over 70 hyperthyroidism and roughly 17 hyperthyroidism-to-ophthalmopathy patients. To explore V-J signatures that separate ophthalmopathy from hyperthyroidism, a discovery set of more than 95 patients was enrolled, consisting of about 41 with ophthalmopathy and fewer than 60 with stable hyperthyroidism. An independent validation cohort comprised around 19 hyperthyroidism patients and over 15 patients who later progressed from hyperthyroidism to ophthalmopathy. In roughly six hyperthyroidism patients, the T-cell repertoires found in thyroid tissue were compared with those found in blood. After sampling, hyperthyroidism patients received methimazole starting at 30 mg daily, and ophthalmopathy patients received high-dose intravenous methylprednisolone. Paper-wide results and their limitations: In cross-validation, the 13-signature model distinguished ophthalmopathy from stable hyperthyroidism with 85% to 90% sensitivity and nearly 82% specificity, and in the test set the corresponding values were around 78% and 73%. Most expanded thyroid clonotypes with frequency above 0.001 were also detected in blood, suggesting blood repertoires may reflect the thyroid immune response. No statistical method was used to set the sample size in advance, and the investigators knew which group each participant was assigned to. In validation, the model predicted ophthalmopathy progression with about 70% sensitivity and roughly 72% specificity; about a dozen predicted patients were CT-confirmed with GO in a median of approximately 6.5 months.

In the case of this clonotype: No cognate antigen has been identified for it. Qualities for individual bases were not recorded, and no much larger clone is one base off.

Hyperthyroidism patients were newly diagnosed, were aged 18 to 65 years, and had a disease duration under 2 months. Patients were excluded if they had other autoimmune diseases, uncontrolled infections, pregnancy or lactation. Clinical symptoms, serum thyroxine, TRAb, thyroid ultrasound and orbital computed tomography formed the basis of the diagnosis. Total RNA was extracted using Trizol reagent, and RNA quality was checked on an Agilent 2100 Bioanalyzer. For repertoire sequencing, TCR beta CDR3 regions were amplified from RNA transcripts. The first round was an RT-PCR using HTBI primers with the Qiagen OneStep RT-PCR kit, and this first round was followed by a second-round multiplex PCR, then size selection and purification. Libraries were sequenced paired-end with 100 bp reads on an Illumina HiSeq2000. In the original analysis: SOAPnuke was used to process the reads, removing any read that contained adapters or uncalled bases, had a mean Phred below 15, or lacked an exact match to the constant primer or identifier. COPE v1.2.5 was used to merge high-quality paired reads. Unique nucleotide sequences were defined as clonotypes and aligned to IMGT TRB V, D and J references using MiTCR v1.1. The analysis was limited to V-J combinations with a frequency above 0.0001, which together covered approximately 99% of the repertoires. A TCR clonal expansion and chaos score per V-J combination was defined as the ratio of F50 clonal expansion to chaos observed in the TCRdist matrix. Welch's t-statistics and random forest were used to reduce features to 13 V-J combinations, which were fed into a naive Bayes classifier. Thyroid-blood repertoire similarity was quantified with the Morisita-Horn index. The raw public data were reprocessed by TCRdb itself: fastp quality trimming at Q25, MiXCR clonotype calling, in-frame beta chains only. Identical CDR3 proteins give one entry, which carries the most common genes and DNA. What appears here as the V and J calls and clone size reflects TCRdb's work, not the paper's. Recorded for this sample are some 1.1 million distinct CDR3 sequences; approximately 35% of them occurred a single time. The biggest ten clones account for roughly 10% of the sample.

CDR1 and CDR2 are read off the germline V gene (reference sequence) as LNHNV and YYDKDF. After removal of 4 bases from V and 5 bases from J, the junction retains 6 bases not matched to a gene. The CDR3 starts with the cysteine, ends with the phenylalanine, and has 15 residues. Only CDR3 DNA remains: 45 bases, in frame from the first base. The origin of this receptor is an adult man with Graves' hyperthyroidism. Sequencing used peripheral blood or thyroid tissue (not recorded which). The chain joins TRBV15 to TRBJ2-1, with 9 middle bases fitting TRBD1. This receptor has the CDR3 CATSTWTGADNEQFF. The nucleotide sequence reads as follows: TGTGCCACCAGCACTTGGACAGGGGCAGACAATGAGCAGTTCTTC.